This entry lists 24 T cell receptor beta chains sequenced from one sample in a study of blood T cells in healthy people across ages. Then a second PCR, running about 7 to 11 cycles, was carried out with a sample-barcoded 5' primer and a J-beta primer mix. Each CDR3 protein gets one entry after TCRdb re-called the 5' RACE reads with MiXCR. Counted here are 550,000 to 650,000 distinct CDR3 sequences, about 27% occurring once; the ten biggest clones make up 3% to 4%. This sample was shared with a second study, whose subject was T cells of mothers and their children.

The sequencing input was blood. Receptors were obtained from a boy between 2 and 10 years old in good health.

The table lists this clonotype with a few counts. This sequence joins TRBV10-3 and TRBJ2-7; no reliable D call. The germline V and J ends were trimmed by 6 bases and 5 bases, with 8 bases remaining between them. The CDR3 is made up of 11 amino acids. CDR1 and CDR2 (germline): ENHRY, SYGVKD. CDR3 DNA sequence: TGTGCCATCAGAGGGTACGACGAGCAGTACTTC. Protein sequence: CAIRGYDEQYF.

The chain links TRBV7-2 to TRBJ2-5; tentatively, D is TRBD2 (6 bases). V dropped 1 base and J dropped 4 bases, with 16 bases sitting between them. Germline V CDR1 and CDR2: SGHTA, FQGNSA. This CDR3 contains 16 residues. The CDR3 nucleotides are TGTGCCAGCAGCTTAGTGGCCGGGAGCGGCGGAGAGACCCAGTACTTC. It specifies CASSLVAGSGGETQYF.

DNA for the CDR3: TGTGCCAGCAGCCAACCGGGGTGGGGAGGAGAGACCCAGTACTTC. Its translation is CASSQPGWGGETQYF. The rearrangement joins TRBV3-1 to TRBJ2-5; a weak D match, TRBD2 (6 bases). V gave up 2 bases and J gave up 4 bases, with 14 bases separating them. Germline CDR1 and CDR2: LGHDT and YNNKEL (reference sequence). The CDR3 covers 15 residues.

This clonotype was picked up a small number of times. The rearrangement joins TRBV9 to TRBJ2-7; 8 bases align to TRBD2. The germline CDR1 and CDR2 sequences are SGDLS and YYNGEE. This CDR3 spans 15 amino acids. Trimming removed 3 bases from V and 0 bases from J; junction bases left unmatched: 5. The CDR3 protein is CASSAKSGSSYEQYF. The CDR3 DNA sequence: TGTGCCAGCAGCGCGAAAAGCGGGAGCTCCTACGAGCAGTACTTC.

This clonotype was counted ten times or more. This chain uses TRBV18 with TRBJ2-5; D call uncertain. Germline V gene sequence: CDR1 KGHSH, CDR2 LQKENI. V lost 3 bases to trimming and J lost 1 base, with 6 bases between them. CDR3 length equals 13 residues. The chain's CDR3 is CASSPRAQETQYF. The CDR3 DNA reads TGTGCCAGCTCACCCCGAGCCCAAGAGACCCAGTACTTC.

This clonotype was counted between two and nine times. For the CDR3, the DNA is TGCAGTGCTAGGGGGTTGGGAAGTCAGCCCCAGCATTTT. It codes for CSARGLGSQPQHF. The chain couples TRBV20-1 to TRBJ1-5; no clear D. The V gene lost 3 bases and the J gene lost 6 bases, with 12 bases spanning the gap. Germline assignment: CDR1 DFQATT and CDR2 SNEGSKA (reference sequence). This CDR3 spans 13 amino acids.

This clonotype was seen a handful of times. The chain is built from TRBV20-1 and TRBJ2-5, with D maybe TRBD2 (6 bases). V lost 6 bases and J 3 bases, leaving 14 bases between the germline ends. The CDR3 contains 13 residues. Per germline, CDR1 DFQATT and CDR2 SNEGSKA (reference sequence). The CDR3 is CSAPGTLEETQYF. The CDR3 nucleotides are TGCAGTGCACCCGGGACTCTAGAAGAGACCCAGTACTTC.

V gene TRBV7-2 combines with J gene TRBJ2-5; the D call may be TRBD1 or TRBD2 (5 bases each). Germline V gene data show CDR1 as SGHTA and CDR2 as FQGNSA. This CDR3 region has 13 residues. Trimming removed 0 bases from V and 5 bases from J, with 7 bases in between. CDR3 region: CASSLAGDETQYF. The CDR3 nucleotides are TGTGCCAGCAGCTTAGCAGGGGACGAGACCCAGTACTTC.

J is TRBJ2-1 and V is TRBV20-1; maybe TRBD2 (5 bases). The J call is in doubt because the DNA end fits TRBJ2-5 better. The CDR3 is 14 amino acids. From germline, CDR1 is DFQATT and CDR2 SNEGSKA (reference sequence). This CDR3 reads CSASIPRAEETQYF. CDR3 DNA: TGCAGTGCTAGTATTCCCCGAGCGGAGGAGACCCAGTACTTC.

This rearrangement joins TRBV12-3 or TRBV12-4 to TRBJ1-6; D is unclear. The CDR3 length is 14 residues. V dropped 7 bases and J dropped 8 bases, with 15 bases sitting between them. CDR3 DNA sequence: TGTGCCAGCACCAAGGACGAGGTGGATTCACCCCTCCACTTT. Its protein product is CASTKDEVDSPLHF.

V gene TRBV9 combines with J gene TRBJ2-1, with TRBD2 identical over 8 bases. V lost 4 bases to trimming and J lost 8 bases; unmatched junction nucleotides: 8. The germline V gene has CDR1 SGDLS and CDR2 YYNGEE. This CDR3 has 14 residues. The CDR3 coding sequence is TGTGCCAGCAGCTCGGGACTAGTTCAGCATGAGCAGTTCTTC. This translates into CASSSGLVQHEQFF. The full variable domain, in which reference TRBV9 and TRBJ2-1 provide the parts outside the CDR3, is DSGVTQTPKHLITATGQRVTLRCSPRSGDLSVYWYQQSLDQGLQFLIQYYNGEERAKGNILERFSAQQFPDLHSELNLSSLELGDSALYFCASSSGLVQHEQFFGPGTRLTVL.

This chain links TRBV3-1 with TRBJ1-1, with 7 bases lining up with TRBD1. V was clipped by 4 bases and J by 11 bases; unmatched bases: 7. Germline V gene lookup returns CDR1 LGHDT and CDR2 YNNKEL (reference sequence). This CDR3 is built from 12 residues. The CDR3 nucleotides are TGTGCCAGCAGCCCGGGACAGTTCAAGGCTTTCTTT. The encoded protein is CASSPGQFKAFF.

CDR3 residues: CASSLTSGSHRNHEQYF. The CDR3 nucleotides are TGCGCCAGCAGCCTGACTAGCGGGAGTCACCGTAATCACGAGCAGTACTTC. This rearrangement joins TRBV5-1 to TRBJ2-7; 12 bases map to TRBD2. From germline, CDR1 is SGHRS and CDR2 YFSETQ. This CDR3 region has 17 residues. The V and J ends lost 4 bases and 5 bases, in that order; junction bases with no gene match: 13. Full variable domain (outside the CDR3, taken from reference TRBV5-1 and TRBJ2-7): KAGVTQTPRYLIKTRGQQVTLSCSPISGHRSVSWYQQTPGQGLQFLFEYFSETQRNKGNFPGRFSGRQFSNSRSEMNVSTLELGDSALYLCASSLTSGSHRNHEQYFGPGTRLTVT.

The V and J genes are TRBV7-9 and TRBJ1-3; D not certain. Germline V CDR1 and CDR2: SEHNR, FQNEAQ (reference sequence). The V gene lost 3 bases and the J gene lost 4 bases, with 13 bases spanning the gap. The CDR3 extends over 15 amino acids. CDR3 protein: CASSLAERGGNTIYF. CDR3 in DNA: TGTGCCAGCAGCTTGGCTGAGAGAGGCGGAAACACCATATATTTT.

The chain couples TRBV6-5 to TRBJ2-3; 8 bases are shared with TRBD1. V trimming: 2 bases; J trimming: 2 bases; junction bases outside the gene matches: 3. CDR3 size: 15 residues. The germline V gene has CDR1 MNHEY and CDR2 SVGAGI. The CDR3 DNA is TGTGCCAGCAGTTACCGACAGGGGACCACAGATACGCAGTATTTT. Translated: CASSYRQGTTDTQYF.

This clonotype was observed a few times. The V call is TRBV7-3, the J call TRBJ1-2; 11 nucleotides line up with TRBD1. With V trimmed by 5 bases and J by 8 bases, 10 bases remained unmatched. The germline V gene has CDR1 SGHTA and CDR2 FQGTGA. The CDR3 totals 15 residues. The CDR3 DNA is TGTGCCAGCAGCCCGGGCGGACAGGGGGCGGACGGCTACACCTTC. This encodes CASSPGGQGADGYTF.

The CDR3 spells CASSLRPESTDTQYF. The CDR3 DNA follows: TGCGCCAGCAGCTTGAGGCCTGAGAGCACAGATACGCAGTATTTT. The chain joins TRBV5-1 to TRBJ2-3; D ambiguous. CDR3 length equals 15 residues. Trimming removed 1 base from V and 0 bases from J, with 9 bases in between. Germline CDR1 and CDR2: SGHRS and YFSETQ.

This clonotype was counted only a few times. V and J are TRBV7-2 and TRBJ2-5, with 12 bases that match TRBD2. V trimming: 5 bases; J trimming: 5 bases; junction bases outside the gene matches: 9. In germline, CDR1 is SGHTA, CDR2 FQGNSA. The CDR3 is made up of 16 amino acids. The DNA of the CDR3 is TGTGCCAGCAGCCTTGGACTAGCGGGGCACGATGAGACCCAGTACTTC. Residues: CASSLGLAGHDETQYF.

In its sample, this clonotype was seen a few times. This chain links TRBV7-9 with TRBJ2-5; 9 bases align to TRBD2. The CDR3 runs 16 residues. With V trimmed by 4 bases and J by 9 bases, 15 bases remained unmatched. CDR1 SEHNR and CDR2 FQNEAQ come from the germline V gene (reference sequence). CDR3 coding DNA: TGTGCCAGCAGCTCCATAGCGGGAGTAGGTTTTGAGGCCCAGTACTTC. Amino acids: CASSSIAGVGFEAQYF.

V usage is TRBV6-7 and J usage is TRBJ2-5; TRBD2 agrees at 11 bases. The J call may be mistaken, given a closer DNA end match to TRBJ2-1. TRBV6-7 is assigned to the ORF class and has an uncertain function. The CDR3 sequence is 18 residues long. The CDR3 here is CASSYSKDLAGGRNEQFF. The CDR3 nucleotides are TGTGCCAGCAGTTACTCGAAGGATCTAGCGGGGGGTAGGAATGAGCAGTTCTTC.

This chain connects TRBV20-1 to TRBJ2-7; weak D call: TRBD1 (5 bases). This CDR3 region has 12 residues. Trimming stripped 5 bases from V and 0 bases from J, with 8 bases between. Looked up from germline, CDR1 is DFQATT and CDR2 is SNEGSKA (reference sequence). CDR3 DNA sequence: TGCAGTGCTGGGGCCCGCTCCTACGAGCAGTACTTC. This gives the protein CSAGARSYEQYF.

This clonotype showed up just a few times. The CDR3: CATSQGSQETQYF. The CDR3 DNA sequence: TGTGCCACCAGTCAGGGTTCACAAGAGACCCAGTACTTC. The chain has TRBV24-1 and TRBJ2-5; D is perhaps TRBD1 (5 bases). Trimming cost V 6 bases and J 2 bases, with 9 bases left between them. Germline V lookup: CDR1 KGHDR, CDR2 SFDVKD. The CDR3 has 13 amino acids.

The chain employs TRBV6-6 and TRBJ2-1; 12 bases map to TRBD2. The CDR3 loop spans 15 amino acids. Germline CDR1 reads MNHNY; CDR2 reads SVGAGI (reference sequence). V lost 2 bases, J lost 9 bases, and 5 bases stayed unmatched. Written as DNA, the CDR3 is TGTGCCAGCAGTTACCCTAGCGGGAGGGCCGGTGAGCAGTTCTTC. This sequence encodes CASSYPSGRAGEQFF.

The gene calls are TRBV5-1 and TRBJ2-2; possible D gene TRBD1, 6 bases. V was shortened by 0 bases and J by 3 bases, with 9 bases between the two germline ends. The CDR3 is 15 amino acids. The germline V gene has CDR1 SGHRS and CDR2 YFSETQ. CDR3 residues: CASSLEAGDTGELFF. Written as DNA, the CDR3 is TGCGCCAGCAGCTTGGAAGCAGGGGACACCGGGGAGCTGTTTTTT.